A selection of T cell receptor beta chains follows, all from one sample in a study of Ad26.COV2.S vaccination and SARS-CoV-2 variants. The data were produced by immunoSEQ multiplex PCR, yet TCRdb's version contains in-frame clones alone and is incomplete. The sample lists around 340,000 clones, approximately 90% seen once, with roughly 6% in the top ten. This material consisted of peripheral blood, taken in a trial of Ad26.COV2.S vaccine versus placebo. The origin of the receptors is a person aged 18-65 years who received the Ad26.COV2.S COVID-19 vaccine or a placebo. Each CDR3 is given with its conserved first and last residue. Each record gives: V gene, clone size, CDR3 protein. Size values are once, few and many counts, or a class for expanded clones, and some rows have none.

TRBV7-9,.,CASSPSEWGYSTEAFF
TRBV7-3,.,CASSTLGGTSGVSYNEQFF
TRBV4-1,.,CASRRNSGGTDTQYF
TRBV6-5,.,CASSSSNRGIDEQFF
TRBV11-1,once,CASSLDGAAQNIQYF
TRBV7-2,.,CASSFQRDRAPPRYEQYF
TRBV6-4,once,CATSQGPGNTIYF
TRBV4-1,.,CASSQRTGQTEAFF
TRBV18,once,CASLYDLAKNIQYF
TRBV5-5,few,CASSQQTGYGYTF
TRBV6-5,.,CASSYWLGGQETQYF
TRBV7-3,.,CASSPTPRDYEQYF
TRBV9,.,CASSKGQGAYGYTF
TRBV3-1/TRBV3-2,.,CASRAGTYTEAFF
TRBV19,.,CASSPSLTGYNEQFF
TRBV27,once,CASSWGIDSPLHF
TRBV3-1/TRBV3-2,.,CASSPGTGMSEAFF
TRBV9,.,CASSVGVGAGTEAFF
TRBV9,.,CASSVSMRGGEAYNEQFF
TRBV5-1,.,CASSFGSAGELFF
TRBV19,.,CASSILTQTYGYTF
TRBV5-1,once,CASSLAAGPRGGYGYTF
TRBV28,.,CASSLPNRWFF
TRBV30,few,CAWSRQGLQPQHF
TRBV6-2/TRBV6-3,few,CASSYTNGGWATQYF
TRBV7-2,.,CASSLDLTGELFF
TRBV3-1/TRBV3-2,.,CASSQGGVGLAGTRTDTQYF
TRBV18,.,CASSPPAGGVAFF
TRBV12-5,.,CASGLTGATMDYTF
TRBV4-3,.,CASGARRANTGELFF
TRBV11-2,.,CASSPGLSSYEQYF
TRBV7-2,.,CASTLDRTSQQYF
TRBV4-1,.,CASSLTVGTESYEQYF
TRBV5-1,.,CASSLFMNTEAFF
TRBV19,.,CASSPRPEVGELFF
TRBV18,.,CASSPGLAAGTQYF
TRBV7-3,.,CASSLETGWTKNIQYF
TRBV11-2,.,CASSLSRSSNTEAFF
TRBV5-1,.,CASSPSGEDEQYF
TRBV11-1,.,CASSLSGGTDNEQFF
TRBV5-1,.,CASSLLTGANVLTF
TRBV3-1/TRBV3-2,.,CASSKGRGSQPQHF
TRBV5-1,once,CASSPGDPTQTQYF
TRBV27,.,CASPGTPGENQPQHF
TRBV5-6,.,CASSLASAGDWGETQYF
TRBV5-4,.,CASSLAFGLAANTGELFF
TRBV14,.,CASSPVQGFGGPQYF
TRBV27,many,CASSLEGNYEQYF
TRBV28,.,CASSLGGFQPQHF
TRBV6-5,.,CASSFSGAGGQPQHF
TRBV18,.,CASSPPTQVYGYTF
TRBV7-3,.,CASSIYREVGTGELFF
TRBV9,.,CASSAGQGDYGYTF
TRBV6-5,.,CASSRRDRSYEQYF
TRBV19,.,CASSIGGNSGNTIYF
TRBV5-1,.,CASSLAGRGGAGELFF
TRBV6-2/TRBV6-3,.,CASIPRGAVRQPQHF
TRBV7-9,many,CASSPNLRENYGYTF
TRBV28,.,CASSFMLAAGANYGYTF